This T cell receptor beta chain emerged from a study of PD-1 blockade in classical Hodgkin lymphoma (TCRdb year 2020). Looking at the study overall: Nivolumab dosing was 3 mg/kg intravenously every 2 weeks, continuing until either disease progression or unacceptable toxicity. To define a peripheral blood immune signature of response to PD-1 blockade in classical Hodgkin lymphoma, the study combined TCR beta sequencing with CyTOF.

The paper as a whole reports these results and caveats: CD4+ but not CD8+ TCR diversity rose significantly by C4D1 (p=0.0027 vs p=0.16), most apparent in complete responders (p=0.02). Among trial patients, those achieving complete response had baseline diversity similar to that of newly diagnosed patients, while diversity was significantly lower in partial responders and progressors. Baseline TCR diversity was reported to be lower in newly diagnosed patients than in healthy donors, and even lower in relapsed/refractory patients. The study covered only a single clinical trial cohort, and the causes of the repertoire differences, possibly disease activity or prior therapy, were still not defined. Patients starting nivolumab less than 1 year after ASCT had lower diversity and were excluded from later analyses to avoid confounding by immune reconstitution.

The sample's time point, from its label and the paper: cycle 4 day 1 (C4D1), after five to seven weeks of nivolumab. Relapse after autologous stem cell transplantation had occurred in all trial patients, and cohorts A, B and C were distinguished by prior brentuximab vedotin exposure. The trial cohort included roughly 60 patients with relapsed/refractory classical Hodgkin lymphoma, and each patient had a best overall response of complete response, partial response or progressive disease. In the multi-cohort phase II CheckMate 205 trial, trial patients received single-agent nivolumab. An independent review committee assessed best overall response using the 2007 International Working Group response criteria. Trial PBMCs were collected just before the start of nivolumab (C1D1) and during therapy at cycle 2 day 1 and cycle 4 day 1. Peripheral blood was collected in 8 mL Vacutainer Cell Preparation Tubes, from which PBMCs were isolated by centrifugation and then cryopreserved.

This clone was seen just once. This clone's antigen is unknown. No base-level quality is on record; no much larger clone is a single base apart. The CDR3, cysteine through phenylalanine, is 13 amino acids long. Left in the record is the CDR3 DNA by itself, 39 bases read in frame from the first base. CDR1 and CDR2 were assigned from the germline V gene as SGHDT and YYEEEE. V gives up 4 bases and J gives up 9 bases, and the segment between their germline ends measures 17 bases. The Qiagen DNeasy kit was used to extract genomic DNA both from unsorted PBMCs and from the negatively selected CD4+ and CD8+ fractions. TCR beta CDR3 regions were subjected to amplification by immunoSEQ multiplex PCR with primers that anneal to V and J segments. A synthetic immune receptor repertoire was used to minimize amplification bias, and any remaining bias was removed computationally after sequencing. In the original analysis: Custom Python scripts were used to quantify repertoire diversity as the Shannon entropy index. Unsorted, CD4+ and CD8+ repertoires were examined separately, except in combined analyses, for which CD4+ and CD8+ sequences were merged in silico. Clonal expansion was defined as a frequency increase of at least 2-fold after treatment compared with C1D1, and clones undetected at baseline were assigned a pseudocount of 0.5. Singleton clones were defined as clones with 0 or 1 copy at C1D1, and non-singleton clones were defined as clones with 2 or more copies. Clones expanded in unsorted samples were annotated as CD4+, CD8+ or unknown by matching protein sequences in sorted samples from the same patient. Wilcoxon tests on paired samples were used to test changes in diversity from C1D1 to C4D1. The immuneACCESS repertoire file appears here via TCRdb, limited to in-frame rearrangements. These files lack a portion of the clones; in checked studies, under half of the deficit traces to unresolved V genes, and the cause of the others is not known. V, J and clone size were drawn from that table, and D and trimming were deduced from the DNA. A total of 100,000 or so clones appear in this sample, roughly nine tenths of them only once. 19% of the sample comes from the top ten.

Sequencing was performed on peripheral blood mononuclear cells (PBMCs), taken before the fourth cycle of nivolumab. The V and J genes are TRBV5-6 and TRBJ2-7; the D gene is perhaps TRBD1, from 6 matching bases. This TCR was sampled from a human donor with classical Hodgkin lymphoma. CDR3 sequence: CASSLTTDRRQYF. The sequenced DNA: TGTGCCAGCAGCCTCACAACAGACAGGCGGCAGTACTTC.